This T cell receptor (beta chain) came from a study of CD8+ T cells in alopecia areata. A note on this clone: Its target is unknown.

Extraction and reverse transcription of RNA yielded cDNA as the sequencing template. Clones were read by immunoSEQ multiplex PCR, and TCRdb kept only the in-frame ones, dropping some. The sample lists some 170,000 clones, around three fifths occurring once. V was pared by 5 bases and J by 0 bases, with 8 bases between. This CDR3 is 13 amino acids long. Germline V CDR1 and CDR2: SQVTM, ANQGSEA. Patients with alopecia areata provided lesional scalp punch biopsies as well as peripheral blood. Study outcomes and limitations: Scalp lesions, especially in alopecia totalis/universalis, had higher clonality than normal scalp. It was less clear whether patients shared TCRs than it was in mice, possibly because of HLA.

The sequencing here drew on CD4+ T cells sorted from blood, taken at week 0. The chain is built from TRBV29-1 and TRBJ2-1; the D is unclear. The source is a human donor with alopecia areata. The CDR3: CSVSPSSYNEQFF. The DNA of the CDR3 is TGCAGCGTTAGTCCCAGCTCCTACAATGAGCAGTTCTTC.